This TCR beta chain was documented in a study of glioma-infiltrating T cells. On the study more broadly: Before surgery, glioma patients received dexamethasone for at most six days.

Using RNA template, CDR3s of TCR alpha and beta were amplified with iRepertoire arm-PCR. Via MiXCR, TCRdb re-called the multiplex PCR reads, giving one row per CDR3 protein. The data contain a few hundred thousand distinct CDR3 sequences, less than 50% of them seen just once; the ten biggest clones take up 12%. The V end was cut by 5 bases, the J end by 5 bases, with 16 bases between. Germline CDR1 reads DFQATT; CDR2 reads SNEGSKA (reference sequence). The CDR3 extends over 13 amino acids. In its sample, this clonotype was seen a few times. This receptor was taken from a human donor with low-grade glioma or glioblastoma, undergoing nonglioma brain surgery, or in good health (not recorded which). The sequencing sample was made of glioma tissue, nonneoplastic brain tissue, or PBMCs (not recorded which). The chain combines TRBV20-1 with TRBJ2-7, with D unclear. CDR3 sequence (DNA): TGCAGTGCTGCACAGACTGTGGGGAACGAGCAGTACTTC. Its protein product is CSAAQTVGNEQYF.